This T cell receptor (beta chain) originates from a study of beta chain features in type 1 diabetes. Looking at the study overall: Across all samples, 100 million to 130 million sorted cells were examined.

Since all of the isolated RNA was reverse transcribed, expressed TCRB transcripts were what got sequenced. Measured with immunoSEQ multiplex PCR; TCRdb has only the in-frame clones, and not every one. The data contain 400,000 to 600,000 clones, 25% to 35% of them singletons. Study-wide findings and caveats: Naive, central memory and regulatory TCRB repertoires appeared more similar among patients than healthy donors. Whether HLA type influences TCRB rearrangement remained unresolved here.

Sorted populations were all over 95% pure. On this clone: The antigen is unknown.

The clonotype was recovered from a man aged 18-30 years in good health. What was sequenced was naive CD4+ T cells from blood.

In DNA, the CDR3 is TGTGCCAGCAGTTCCGGAGGAGGGGTAGATGGCTACACCTTC. Protein sequence: CASSSGGGVDGYTF. The chain uses TRBV28 and TRBJ1-2, with TRBD1 as a possible D gene (5 bases). Looked up from germline, CDR1 is MDHEN and CDR2 is SYDVKM. The CDR3 covers 14 residues. V gave up 4 bases and J gave up 6 bases, with 15 bases separating them.